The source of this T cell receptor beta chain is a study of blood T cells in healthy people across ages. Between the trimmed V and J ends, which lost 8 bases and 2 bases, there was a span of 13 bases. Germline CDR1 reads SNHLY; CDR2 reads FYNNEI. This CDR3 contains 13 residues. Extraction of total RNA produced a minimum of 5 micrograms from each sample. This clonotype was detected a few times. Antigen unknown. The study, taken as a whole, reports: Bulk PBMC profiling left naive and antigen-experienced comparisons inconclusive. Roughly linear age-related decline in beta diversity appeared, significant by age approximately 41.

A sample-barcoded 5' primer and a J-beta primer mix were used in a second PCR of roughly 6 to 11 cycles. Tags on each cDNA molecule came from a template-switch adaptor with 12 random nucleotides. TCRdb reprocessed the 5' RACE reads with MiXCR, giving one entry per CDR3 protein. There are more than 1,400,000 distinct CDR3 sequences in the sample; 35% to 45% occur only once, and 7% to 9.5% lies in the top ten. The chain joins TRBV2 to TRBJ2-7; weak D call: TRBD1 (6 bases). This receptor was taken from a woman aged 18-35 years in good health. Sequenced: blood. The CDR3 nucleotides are TGTGCCAGCCGACAGGAAATCACCTACGAGCAGTACTTC. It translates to CASRQEITYEQYF.